A selection of T cell receptor beta chains follows, all from one sample in a study of T cell repertoires in aging, cancer and after chemotherapy. TCRdb reanalysed the multiplex PCR reads using MiXCR and keeps one entry per CDR3 protein. Of around 5,000 distinct CDR3 sequences listed, 20% to 25% were seen once; the top ten hold approximately 4%. Material for sequencing was blood. The receptors were gathered from a human donor in good health. The donor label of this sample is uncertain. The CDR3 runs from the conserved cysteine through the conserved F or W. The order of the fields is V gene, J gene, CDR3 length, D gene, clone size, CDR3 DNA, CDR3 protein. A D gene is named only where the DNA matches it firmly. A clone size is listed for some rows: how often the clone was seen (once, few, many), or a class if it is expanded.

V gene: TRBV7-2
J gene: TRBJ2-1
CDR3 length: 14
D gene: TRBD2
clone size: NA
CDR3 DNA: TGTGCCATCAGTTTGGCTAGCGGGACCAATGAGCAGTTCTTC
CDR3 protein: CAISLASGTNEQFF

V gene: TRBV6-8
J gene: TRBJ2-3
CDR3 length: 20
D gene: TRBD2
clone size: NA
CDR3 DNA: TGTGCCAGCAGTTATCCGGGACTAGCGGGGGGGCCATCTAGCACAGATACGCAGTATTTT
CDR3 protein: CASSYPGLAGGPSSTDTQYF

V gene: TRBV27
J gene: TRBJ1-4
CDR3 length: 15
D gene: TRBD1
clone size: medium-sized
CDR3 DNA: TGTGCCAGCAGTTTCACTGGACAGGGAGGTGAAAAACTGTTTTTT
CDR3 protein: CASSFTGQGGEKLFF

V gene: TRBV18
J gene: TRBJ1-5
CDR3 length: 15
D gene: TRBD1
clone size: NA
CDR3 DNA: TGTGTCAGCTCGTCGACAGGGGCGAGCAATCAGCCCCAGCATTTT
CDR3 protein: CVSSSTGASNQPQHF

V gene: TRBV29-1
J gene: TRBJ1-5
CDR3 length: 12
D gene: NA
clone size: medium-sized
CDR3 DNA: TGCAGCGTTGAAGTGGGAGGTCAGCCCCAGCATTTT
CDR3 protein: CSVEVGGQPQHF

V gene: TRBV15
J gene: TRBJ1-2
CDR3 length: 16
D gene: NA
clone size: few
CDR3 DNA: TGTGCCACCAGCAGAGATTGGATGGGGGCAGGGGAGGGCTACACCTTC
CDR3 protein: CATSRDWMGAGEGYTF

V gene: TRBV6-2/TRBV6-3
J gene: TRBJ1-1
CDR3 length: 15
D gene: NA
clone size: medium-sized
CDR3 DNA: TGTGCCAGCAGTTCTATTCTGCAGGGGCACACTGAAGCTTTCTTT
CDR3 protein: CASSSILQGHTEAFF

V gene: TRBV20-1
J gene: TRBJ1-6
CDR3 length: 15
D gene: NA
clone size: NA
CDR3 DNA: TGCAGTGCTGGGGGTGGGTCGGGAGTTTATTCACCCCTCCACTTT
CDR3 protein: CSAGGGSGVYSPLHF

V gene: TRBV5-8
J gene: TRBJ1-4
CDR3 length: 15
D gene: NA
clone size: few
CDR3 DNA: TGTGCCAGCAGGTCGATTCGGGACCTCACCGAGAAACTGTTTTTT
CDR3 protein: CASRSIRDLTEKLFF

V gene: TRBV7-9
J gene: TRBJ1-4
CDR3 length: 16
D gene: NA
clone size: medium-sized
CDR3 DNA: TGTGCCAGCAGCTCAAAAGGCATCCCCAAGCATGAAAAACTGTTTTTT
CDR3 protein: CASSSKGIPKHEKLFF

V gene: TRBV4-2
J gene: TRBJ1-3
CDR3 length: 13
D gene: NA
clone size: NA
CDR3 DNA: TGTGCCAGCAGCCAAGATGCTCCCGGGCCGGGGTATTTT
CDR3 protein: CASSQDAPGPGYF

V gene: TRBV6-5
J gene: TRBJ2-1
CDR3 length: 19
D gene: TRBD2
clone size: medium-sized
CDR3 DNA: TGTGCCAGCAGCAAAAGCGCCTCTAGCGGGAGAGGTTTCTACAATGAGCAGTTCTTC
CDR3 protein: CASSKSASSGRGFYNEQFF

V gene: TRBV5-6
J gene: TRBJ2-7
CDR3 length: 12
D gene: TRBD2
clone size: medium-sized
CDR3 DNA: TGTGCCAGCAGCAGCGGGGGCTACGAGCAGTACTTC
CDR3 protein: CASSSGGYEQYF

V gene: TRBV30
J gene: TRBJ1-6
CDR3 length: 13
D gene: NA
clone size: medium-sized
CDR3 DNA: TGTGCCTATGGTTCCTCCTATAATTCACCCCTCCACTTT
CDR3 protein: CAYGSSYNSPLHF

V gene: TRBV5-4
J gene: TRBJ1-2
CDR3 length: 15
D gene: TRBD1
clone size: few
CDR3 DNA: TGTGCCAGCAGCTTCCCGGGACAGGGGGACTATGGCTACACCTTC
CDR3 protein: CASSFPGQGDYGYTF

V gene: TRBV6-5
J gene: TRBJ1-2
CDR3 length: 13
D gene: NA
clone size: medium-sized
CDR3 DNA: TGTGCCAGCAGTTACGGACAGAGCTATGGCTACACCTTC
CDR3 protein: CASSYGQSYGYTF

V gene: TRBV19
J gene: TRBJ2-1
CDR3 length: 14
D gene: TRBD2
clone size: medium-sized
CDR3 DNA: TGTGCCAGTAGTATATCGCGGGGGGACAATGAGCAGTTCTTC
CDR3 protein: CASSISRGDNEQFF

V gene: TRBV7-2
J gene: TRBJ2-5
CDR3 length: 12
D gene: NA
clone size: medium-sized
CDR3 DNA: TGTGCCAGCGGTCCGGGAAGAGAGACCCAGTACTTC
CDR3 protein: CASGPGRETQYF

V gene: TRBV10-3
J gene: TRBJ1-2
CDR3 length: 18
D gene: TRBD1
clone size: medium-sized
CDR3 DNA: TGTGCCATCAGTGACCCGCGGGGGACAGGGACTTATAACTATGGCTACACCTTC
CDR3 protein: CAISDPRGTGTYNYGYTF

V gene: TRBV12-3/TRBV12-4
J gene: TRBJ1-1
CDR3 length: 13
D gene: NA
clone size: few
CDR3 DNA: TGTGCCAGCAGTTTGACCGGGCGCACTGAAGCTTTCTTT
CDR3 protein: CASSLTGRTEAFF

V gene: TRBV6-5
J gene: TRBJ2-3
CDR3 length: 15
D gene: TRBD2
clone size: medium-sized
CDR3 DNA: TGTGCCAGCAGTTACGGGACTAGCGACACAGATACGCAGTATTTT
CDR3 protein: CASSYGTSDTDTQYF

V gene: TRBV18
J gene: TRBJ1-5
CDR3 length: 14
D gene: NA
clone size: medium-sized
CDR3 DNA: TGTGCCAGCTCACCAGGGTTTGGCAATCAGCCCCAGCATTTT
CDR3 protein: CASSPGFGNQPQHF

V gene: TRBV11-2
J gene: TRBJ2-7
CDR3 length: 15
D gene: TRBD1
clone size: NA
CDR3 DNA: TGTGCCAGCAGCACCCGGGACAGGGGTGCCTACGAGCAGTACTTC
CDR3 protein: CASSTRDRGAYEQYF

V gene: TRBV28
J gene: TRBJ2-5
CDR3 length: 11
D gene: TRBD2
clone size: few
CDR3 DNA: TGTGCCAGTGCGGGGGGTCGGACCCAGTACTTC
CDR3 protein: CASAGGRTQYF

V gene: TRBV30
J gene: TRBJ2-7
CDR3 length: 12
D gene: NA
clone size: medium-sized
CDR3 DNA: TGTGCCTGGAGTCCGTGGGGGAGCGAGCAGTACTTC
CDR3 protein: CAWSPWGSEQYF

V gene: TRBV21-1
J gene: TRBJ1-2
CDR3 length: 18
D gene: NA
clone size: NA
CDR3 DNA: TGTGCCAGCATCCAATGGGCCCTGGCAGGGCAAAAATTCTATGGCTACACCTTC
CDR3 protein: CASIQWALAGQKFYGYTF

V gene: TRBV15
J gene: TRBJ2-1
CDR3 length: 16
D gene: TRBD2
clone size: NA
CDR3 DNA: TGTGCCAGCAGCTTAACAGCGGGGGCCTTCACCAATGAGCAGTTCTTC
CDR3 protein: CASSLTAGAFTNEQFF

V gene: TRBV6-1
J gene: TRBJ1-4
CDR3 length: 14
D gene: NA
clone size: medium-sized
CDR3 DNA: TGTGCCAGCAGTGTAAGGGACGGAGGTGAAAAACTGTTTTTT
CDR3 protein: CASSVRDGGEKLFF

V gene: TRBV19
J gene: TRBJ2-5
CDR3 length: 17
D gene: TRBD2
clone size: medium-sized
CDR3 DNA: TGTGCCAGTAGTATGGTCCGGACTAGCGGGGCAGGAGAGACCCAGTACTTC
CDR3 protein: CASSMVRTSGAGETQYF

V gene: TRBV20-1
J gene: TRBJ2-7
CDR3 length: 13
D gene: TRBD1
clone size: NA
CDR3 DNA: TGCAGTGCACCTCCACAGGGGGCGCGTGAGCAGTACTTC
CDR3 protein: CSAPPQGAREQYF

V gene: TRBV27
J gene: TRBJ1-4
CDR3 length: 14
D gene: NA
clone size: NA
CDR3 DNA: TGTGCCAGCAGGGGTCTACGGTCTAATGAAAGACTGTTTTTT
CDR3 protein: CASRGLRSNERLFF

V gene: TRBV6-6
J gene: TRBJ1-1
CDR3 length: 14
D gene: NA
clone size: few
CDR3 DNA: TGTGCCAGCAGTGGCCGGAGCCTGAACACTGAAGCTTTCTTT
CDR3 protein: CASSGRSLNTEAFF

V gene: TRBV7-9
J gene: TRBJ1-2
CDR3 length: 13
D gene: NA
clone size: NA
CDR3 DNA: TGTGCCAGCAGCTTAAGTGAGGACTATGGCTACACCTTC
CDR3 protein: CASSLSEDYGYTF

V gene: TRBV6-5
J gene: TRBJ1-6
CDR3 length: 13
D gene: TRBD1
clone size: medium-sized
CDR3 DNA: TGTGCCAGCAGTCGGCAAGCCGGGACAGGGGTCCACTTT
CDR3 protein: CASSRQAGTGVHF

V gene: TRBV11-2
J gene: TRBJ1-2
CDR3 length: 14
D gene: NA
clone size: NA
CDR3 DNA: TGTGCCAGCACCTTAGTGGGGCAGTTTTATGGCTACACCTTC
CDR3 protein: CASTLVGQFYGYTF

V gene: TRBV5-1
J gene: TRBJ2-5
CDR3 length: 14
D gene: NA
clone size: medium-sized
CDR3 DNA: TGCGCCAGCAGCTTGGCCGGGGGCCAAGAGACCCAGTACTTC
CDR3 protein: CASSLAGGQETQYF

V gene: TRBV5-5
J gene: TRBJ1-6
CDR3 length: 13
D gene: NA
clone size: medium-sized
CDR3 DNA: TGTGCCAGCAGCTTGGCAGGCCGTCGATCCCTCCACTTT
CDR3 protein: CASSLAGRRSLHF

V gene: TRBV6-1
J gene: TRBJ2-7
CDR3 length: 13
D gene: TRBD1
clone size: medium-sized
CDR3 DNA: TGTGCCACGGACAGGAGTTGGTCCTACGAGCAGTACTTC
CDR3 protein: CATDRSWSYEQYF

V gene: TRBV5-4
J gene: TRBJ1-2
CDR3 length: 16
D gene: NA
clone size: medium-sized
CDR3 DNA: TGTGCCAGCAGCAAAGGGGGATCGACACCTAACTATGGCTACACCTTC
CDR3 protein: CASSKGGSTPNYGYTF

V gene: TRBV15
J gene: TRBJ2-7
CDR3 length: 16
D gene: TRBD1
clone size: medium-sized
CDR3 DNA: TGTGCCACCAGCAACATCGACAGGGGCGGAAACTACGAGCAGTACTTC
CDR3 protein: CATSNIDRGGNYEQYF